The clone carrying this TCR beta chain was counted only a few times. After removal of 5 bases from V and 7 bases from J, the junction contained 8 bases not matched to a gene. Germline loops: CDR1 KGHDR, CDR2 SFDVKD. The CDR3 loop spans 15 amino acids. This specimen comes from a study of T-cell reconstitution after alpha-beta-depleted transplantation in children. Unique molecular identifiers were used in preparing the TCRbeta library. One entry per CDR3 protein results from TCRdb running MiXCR on the PCR reads. The sample has around 500,000 distinct CDR3 sequences, approximately 12% seen once; the top ten hold roughly 5.4%.

The material was PBMCs from the stem cell graft donor, obtained from the stem cell graft. The source of this sequence is a human donor who donated a stem cell graft to a child with combined immunodeficiency. The chain is built from TRBV24-1 and TRBJ2-1, with 9 bases identical to TRBD1. The CDR3 loop is CATSGPGTGKNEQFF. The DNA of the CDR3 is TGTGCCACCAGTGGTCCCGGGACAGGGAAGAATGAGCAGTTCTTC.